These 28 T cell receptor beta chains share one sample of origin, sequenced in a study of graft-versus-host responses after intestinal transplantation. TCRdb keeps only in-frame clones here, not all; method: immunoSEQ multiplex PCR. The data contain 100,000 to 140,000 clones, roughly 90% of them singletons. Their recognized antigens are unknown. The specimen was unstimulated CD4+ T cells sorted from spleen or lymph node cells, collected before transplant. These receptors were taken from a human donor who was the organ donor for an intestinal transplant.

This sequence joins TRBV6-1 and TRBJ2-7, with 8 bases identical to TRBD1. The V and J ends lost 5 bases and 5 bases, in that order; junction bases with no gene match: 11. Germline CDR1 and CDR2: MNHNS and SASEGT. This CDR3 comprises 15 residues. This CDR3 reads CASSSRQGLSHEQYF. Here the CDR3 DNA reads TGTGCCAGCAGTAGTCGACAGGGGTTGAGCCACGAGCAGTACTTC.

The chain has TRBV19 and TRBJ1-2; D is perhaps TRBD1 (5 bases). Trimming shortened V by 6 bases and J by 0 bases, and 17 bases separated the two germline ends. Germline-derived CDR1 and CDR2 are LNHDA and SQIVND (reference sequence). This CDR3 region has 16 residues. CDR3 sequence (DNA): TGTGCCAGTAGGCAGGGATACCTAAACGCTAACTATGGCTACACCTTC. This encodes CASRQGYLNANYGYTF.

The chain couples TRBV14 to TRBJ1-2; possible D gene TRBD1, 5 bases. Trimming stripped 0 bases from V and 6 bases from J, with 11 bases between. CDR1 and CDR2 (germline): SGHDN, FVKESK. The CDR3 sequence is 14 residues long. The CDR3 spells CASSQDGREDGYTF. The CDR3 DNA reads as TGTGCCAGCAGCCAAGACGGCAGGGAGGATGGCTACACCTTC. The entire variable domain, with the rest obtained from reference TRBV14 and TRBJ1-2, is as follows: EAGVTQFPSHSVIEKGQTVTLRCDPISGHDNLYWYRRVMGKEIKFLLHFVKESKQDESGMPNNRFLAERTGGTYSTLKVQPAELEDSGVYFCASSQDGREDGYTFGSGTRLTVV.

The genes are TRBV4-1 and TRBJ2-2; 9 positions match TRBD2. Germline V gives CDR1 MGHRA, CDR2 YSYEKL. There are 17 residues in the CDR3. V lost 2 bases, J lost 4 bases, and 8 bases stayed unmatched. The CDR3 bases are TGCGCCAGCAGCCAACTCCCGGCGGGGGGGATCACCGGGGAGCTGTTTTTT. Translation: CASSQLPAGGITGELFF.

The genes are TRBV5-6 and TRBJ1-2; D call uncertain. V was clipped by 7 bases and J by 2 bases, with 9 bases between them. From germline, CDR1 is SGHDT and CDR2 YYEEEE. The CDR3 runs to 12 residues. The CDR3 nucleotides are TGTGCCAGCCGCATAGGGAACTATGGCTACACCTTC. This gives the protein CASRIGNYGYTF.

V is TRBV2 and J is TRBJ2-2; D is possibly TRBD2 (5 bases). Germline CDR1 and CDR2: SNHLY and FYNNEI. The V gene lost 5 bases and the J gene lost 4 bases, with 14 bases spanning the gap. This CDR3 region has 15 residues. CDR3 sequence reads: CASSSLGGATGELFF. The CDR3, as DNA: TGTGCCAGCAGTAGCCTCGGAGGCGCCACCGGGGAGCTGTTTTTT.

This chain uses TRBV29-1 with TRBJ2-1; 9 nucleotides match TRBD2. The length of the CDR3 is 13 residues. CDR1 and CDR2 from the germline V gene are SQVTM and ANQGSEA. J gave up 8 bases and V 5 bases, and 7 bases lay outside the gene matches. CDR3 nucleotide sequence: TGCAGCGTTCGTAGGACTAGCGTTGATGAGCAGTTCTTC. This encodes CSVRRTSVDEQFF.

V is TRBV5-6 and J is TRBJ2-1; perhaps TRBD1 as D (6 bases). V was pared by 2 bases and J by 3 bases, with 12 bases between. The germline gives CDR1 SGHDT, CDR2 YYEEEE. The CDR3 consists of 15 residues. CDR3 in amino acids: CASSLQGEGYNEQFF. The CDR3 nucleotides read TGTGCCAGCAGCTTACAGGGCGAGGGCTACAATGAGCAGTTCTTC.

The chain links TRBV5-3 to TRBJ2-5, with 14 nucleotides matching TRBD2. TRBV5-3 is an ORF, with its function uncertain. The ends lost 4 bases at V and 4 bases at J; junction bases unmatched: 9. This CDR3 has 17 amino acids. The CDR3 DNA is TGTGCCAGAAGCGCCTCCGGGACTAGCGGGAGAGGAGAGACCCAGTACTTC. Residues: CARSASGTSGRGETQYF.

The CDR3 bases are TGTGCCAGCAGTGATCGGGGACAGTCCTACAATGAGCAGTTCTTC. Translated: CASSDRGQSYNEQFF. The chain employs TRBV2 and TRBJ2-1, with 7 positions matching TRBD1. CDR3 length: 15 amino acids. Germline V gives CDR1 SNHLY, CDR2 FYNNEI. J was trimmed by 1 base and V by 3 bases; bases with no gene match: 3. Using reference TRBV2 and TRBJ2-1 for the parts outside the CDR3, the full variable domain is EPEVTQTPSHQVTQMGQEVILRCVPISNHLYFYWYRQILGQKVEFLVSFYNNEISEKSEIFDDQFSVERPDGSNFTLKIRSTKLEDSAMYFCASSDRGQSYNEQFFGPGTRLTVL.

The V call is TRBV6-1, the J call TRBJ1-6; D is unclear. Germline V gene data show CDR1 as MNHNS and CDR2 as SASEGT. This CDR3 has 13 residues. V dropped 7 bases and J dropped 5 bases, with 9 bases sitting between them. CDR3 region: CASTGEDNSPLHF. CDR3 nucleotide sequence: TGTGCCAGCACGGGAGAAGATAATTCACCCCTCCACTTT.

The chain has TRBV7-2 and TRBJ1-6; unclear D gene. With 1 base removed from V and 9 bases from J, the gap between germline ends came to 7 bases. Germline V gives CDR1 SGHTA, CDR2 FQGNSA. CDR3 length equals 13 residues. The CDR3 reads CASSLERVSPLHF. The CDR3 DNA follows: TGTGCCAGCAGCTTAGAAAGGGTTTCACCCCTCCACTTT.

This chain connects TRBV4-1 to TRBJ1-2, with a tentative D call TRBD1 (6 bases). The germline gives CDR1 MGHRA, CDR2 YSYEKL. Trimming left V 0 bases short and J 9 bases short, with 17 bases between. The CDR3 covers 15 residues. The CDR3 nucleotides are TGCGCCAGCAGCCAAGAGGCGGCAGGGGCTTATAGCTACACCTTC. This codes for CASSQEAAGAYSYTF.

The J gene is TRBJ1-2, the V gene TRBV29-1; D possibly corresponds to TRBD1 (6 bases). The CDR3 is 13 residues long. V was shortened by 5 bases and J by 3 bases, with 13 bases between the two germline ends. Per germline, CDR1 SQVTM and CDR2 ANQGSEA. The CDR3 loop is CSVRTRTDYGYTF. In DNA form, the CDR3 reads TGCAGCGTTCGTACCCGGACAGACTATGGCTACACCTTC.

The V gene is TRBV9, the J gene TRBJ2-3; the D gene is possibly TRBD1 (5 bases). Per the germline V gene, CDR1 is SGDLS and CDR2 is YYNGEE. V dropped 0 bases and J dropped 4 bases, with 12 bases sitting between them. The CDR3 spans 15 residues. CDR3 sequence reads: CASSVDPGIADTQYF. CDR3 nucleotides: TGTGCCAGCAGCGTAGACCCAGGGATCGCAGATACGCAGTATTTT.

The chain has TRBV2 and TRBJ2-3; tentatively, D is TRBD1 (5 bases). Germline CDR1 reads SNHLY; CDR2 reads FYNNEI. This CDR3 is built from 14 residues. V lost 2 bases and J 6 bases, leaving 12 bases between the germline ends. In nucleotides, the CDR3 is TGTGCCAGCAGTGAACGGTCAGGGCGGGATACGCAGTATTTT. It is translated as CASSERSGRDTQYF.

J is TRBJ2-3 and V is TRBV5-6; tentatively, D is TRBD1 (5 bases). Trimming stripped 2 bases from V and 2 bases from J, with 21 bases between. Germline V gene data show CDR1 as SGHDT and CDR2 as YYEEEE. This CDR3 is 18 amino acids long. CDR3 region: CASSFTQLGPGPTDTQYF. Written as DNA, the CDR3 is TGTGCCAGCAGCTTCACCCAGCTGGGGCCCGGCCCCACAGATACGCAGTATTTT.

The genes are TRBV19 and TRBJ1-1; D may be TRBD1 (5 bases). Germline V gene data show CDR1 as LNHDA and CDR2 as SQIVND (reference sequence). The CDR3 contains 13 residues. With 7 bases removed from V and 3 bases from J, the gap between germline ends came to 12 bases. In DNA form, the CDR3 reads TGTGCCAGTACTAGACAGCAGGACACTGAAGCTTTCTTT. Translated, it gives CASTRQQDTEAFF.

This chain joins TRBV4-1 and TRBJ2-3; possibly TRBD2 for D (5 bases). V dropped 3 bases and J dropped 1 base, with 17 bases sitting between them. CDR3 length: 17 amino acids. CDR1 and CDR2 from the germline V gene are MGHRA and YSYEKL. CDR3 coding DNA: TGCGCCAGCAGCCACCCACTAGGTCGAAGCCGCACAGATACGCAGTATTTT. This encodes CASSHPLGRSRTDTQYF.

The V gene is TRBV27, the J gene TRBJ2-1; tentative D call: TRBD1 (5 bases). Germline assignment: CDR1 MNHEY and CDR2 SMNVEV (reference sequence). The CDR3 consists of 15 residues. The germline V and J ends were trimmed by 1 base and 5 bases, with 12 bases remaining between them. This CDR3 is CASSLWGRQNNEQFF. Here the CDR3 DNA reads TGTGCCAGCAGTTTATGGGGAAGACAGAACAATGAGCAGTTCTTC.

The gene calls are TRBV6-1 and TRBJ1-2; D remains unclear. Germline CDR1 reads MNHNS; CDR2 reads SASEGT. Trimming took 0 bases from V and 6 from J, leaving 14 bases between them. CDR3 length: 15 residues. In DNA form, the CDR3 reads TGTGCCAGCAGTGAAGCGCTATCCGTAGGGAATGGCTACACCTTC. This gives the protein CASSEALSVGNGYTF.

This clone was detected once. This rearrangement joins TRBV7-9 to TRBJ2-7; 7 nucleotides align to TRBD2. The CDR3 sequence is 13 residues long. Looked up from germline, CDR1 is SEHNR and CDR2 is FQNEAQ (reference sequence). V shed 6 bases, J shed 1 base, and the junction held 3 bases outside the gene matches. Here the CDR3 reads CASSSAGSYEQYF. The CDR3 DNA reads as TGTGCCAGCAGTTCAGCGGGGTCCTACGAGCAGTACTTC. The full variable domain, rest sourced from reference TRBV7-9 and TRBJ2-7, is DTGVSQNPRHKITKRGQNVTFRCDPISEHNRLYWYRQTLGQGPEFLTYFQNEAQLEKSRLLSDRFSAERPKGSFSTLEIQRTEQGDSAMYLCASSSAGSYEQYFGPGTRLTVT.

This rearrangement joins TRBV11-3 to TRBJ2-7; weak D call: TRBD1 (6 bases). V was clipped by 2 bases and J by 3 bases, with 8 bases between them. CDR3 length: 13 residues. Germline V lookup: CDR1 SGHNT, CDR2 YENEEA. The CDR3 loop reads CASSLTDSYEQYF. The CDR3 coding sequence is TGTGCCAGCAGCTTAACGGACAGCTACGAGCAGTACTTC.

This clone was recorded once. The rearrangement links TRBV5-4 to TRBJ1-2, with a possible D match to TRBD1 (6 bases). CDR1 and CDR2 (germline): SGHNT, YYREEE (reference sequence). CDR3 size: 12 residues. V was shortened by 0 bases and J by 6 bases, with 6 bases between the two germline ends. The CDR3 DNA reads TGTGCCAGCAGCTTGGCAGGGGATGGCTACACCTTC. As protein: CASSLAGDGYTF.

This clone has just one count. This chain links TRBV5-1 with TRBJ2-7; 8 bases fit TRBD2. Germline V gene lookup returns CDR1 SGHRS and CDR2 YFSETQ. The CDR3 is 14 residues long. V dropped 0 bases and J dropped 3; count of bases not matched to a gene: 2. The CDR3 region is CASSLVGTSYEQYF. CDR3 coding DNA: TGCGCCAGCAGCTTGGTTGGGACTAGCTACGAGCAGTACTTC.

The chain links TRBV10-3 to TRBJ2-3; D could derive from TRBD1 or TRBD2 (5 bases each). The CDR3 is 15 amino acids. Germline V CDR1 and CDR2: ENHRY, SYGVKD. The V gene lost 6 bases and the J gene lost 4 bases, with 17 bases spanning the gap. CDR3 nucleotides: TGTGCCATCAGCTCCGGTGGGGGTCCGGCAGATACGCAGTATTTT. Amino acids: CAISSGGGPADTQYF.

The chain links TRBV6-5 to TRBJ1-1; TRBD1 aligns across 7 bases. The germline CDR1 and CDR2 sequences are MNHEY and SVGAGI. V shed 4 bases and J 1 base; nucleotides not matched to a gene: 3. The CDR3 is made up of 14 amino acids. The CDR3 DNA sequence: TGTGCCAGCAGTTGGCACAGGGGGAACACTGAAGCTTTCTTT. The encoded protein is CASSWHRGNTEAFF.

The chain has TRBV11-1 and TRBJ1-1, with TRBD1 matching 8 bases. Trimming at V came to 7 bases and at J to 0 bases, leaving 10 bases not matched to a gene. The CDR3 runs to 16 residues. CDR1 SGHAT and CDR2 FQDESV come from the germline V gene (reference sequence). This chain's CDR3 is CASKRPGQEMNTEAFF. In DNA form, the CDR3 reads TGTGCCAGCAAGAGGCCGGGACAGGAGATGAACACTGAAGCTTTCTTT.